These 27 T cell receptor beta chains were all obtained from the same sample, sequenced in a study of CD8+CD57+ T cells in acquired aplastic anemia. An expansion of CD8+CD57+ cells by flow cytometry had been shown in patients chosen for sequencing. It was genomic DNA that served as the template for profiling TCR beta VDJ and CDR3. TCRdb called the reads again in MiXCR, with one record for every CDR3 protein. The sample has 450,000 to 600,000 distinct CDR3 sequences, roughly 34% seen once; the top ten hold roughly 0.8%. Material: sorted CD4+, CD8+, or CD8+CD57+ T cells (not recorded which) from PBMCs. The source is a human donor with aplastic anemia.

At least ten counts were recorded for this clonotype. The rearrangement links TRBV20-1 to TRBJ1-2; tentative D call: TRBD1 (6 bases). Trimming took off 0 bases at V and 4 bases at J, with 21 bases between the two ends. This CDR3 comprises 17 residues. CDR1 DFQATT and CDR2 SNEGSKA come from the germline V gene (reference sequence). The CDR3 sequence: CSARDASGTPDLYGYTF. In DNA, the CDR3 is TGCAGTGCTAGAGACGCTTCCGGGACACCAGATCTCTATGGCTACACCTTC.

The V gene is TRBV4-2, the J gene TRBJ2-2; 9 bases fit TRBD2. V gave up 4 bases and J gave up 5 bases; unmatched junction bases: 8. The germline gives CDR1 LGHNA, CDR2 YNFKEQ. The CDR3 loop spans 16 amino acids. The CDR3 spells CASSLPWAGGTGELFF. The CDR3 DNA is TGTGCCAGCAGCCTCCCGTGGGCGGGGGGGACCGGGGAGCTGTTTTTT.

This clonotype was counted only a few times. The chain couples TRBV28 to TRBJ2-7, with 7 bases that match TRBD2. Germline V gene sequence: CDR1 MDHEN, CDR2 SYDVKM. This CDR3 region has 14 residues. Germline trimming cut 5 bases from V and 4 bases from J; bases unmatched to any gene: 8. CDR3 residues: CASSVSREAYEQYF. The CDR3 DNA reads TGTGCCAGCAGTGTCTCACGGGAGGCGTACGAGCAGTACTTC.

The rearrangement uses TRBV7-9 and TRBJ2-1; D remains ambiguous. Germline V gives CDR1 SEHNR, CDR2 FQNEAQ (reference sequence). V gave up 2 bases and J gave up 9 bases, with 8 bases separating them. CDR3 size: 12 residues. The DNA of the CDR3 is TGTGCCAGCAGCTTATTATTGCCTGAGCAGTTCTTC. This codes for CASSLLLPEQFF.

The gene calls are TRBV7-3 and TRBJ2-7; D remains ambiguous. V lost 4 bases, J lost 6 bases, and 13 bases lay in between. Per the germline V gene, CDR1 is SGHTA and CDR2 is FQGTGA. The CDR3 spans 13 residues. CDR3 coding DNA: TGTGCCAGCAGCTCCGTGGATCGAGGCGAGCAGTACTTC. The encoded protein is CASSSVDRGEQYF.

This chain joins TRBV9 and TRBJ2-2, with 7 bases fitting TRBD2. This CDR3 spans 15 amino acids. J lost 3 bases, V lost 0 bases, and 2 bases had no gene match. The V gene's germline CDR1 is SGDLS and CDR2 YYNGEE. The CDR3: CASSVDGRYTGELFF. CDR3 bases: TGTGCCAGCAGCGTAGACGGGAGGTACACCGGGGAGCTGTTTTTT.

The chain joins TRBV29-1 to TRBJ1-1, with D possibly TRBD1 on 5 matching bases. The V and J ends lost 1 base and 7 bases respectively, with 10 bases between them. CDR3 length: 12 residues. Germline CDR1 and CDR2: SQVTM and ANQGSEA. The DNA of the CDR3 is TGCAGCGTTGAAGTCGGGGCAATTGAAGCTTTCTTT. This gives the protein CSVEVGAIEAFF.

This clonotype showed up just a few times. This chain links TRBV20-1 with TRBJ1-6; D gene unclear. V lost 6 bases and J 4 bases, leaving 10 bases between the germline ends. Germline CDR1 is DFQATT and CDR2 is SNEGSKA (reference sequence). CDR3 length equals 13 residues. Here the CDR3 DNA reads TGCAGTGCCGGACGGGCTTATAATTCACCCCTCCACTTT. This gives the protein CSAGRAYNSPLHF.

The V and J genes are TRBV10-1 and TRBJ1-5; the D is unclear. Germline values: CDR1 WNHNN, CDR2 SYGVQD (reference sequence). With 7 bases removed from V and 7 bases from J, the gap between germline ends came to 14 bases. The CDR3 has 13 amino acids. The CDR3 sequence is CASIAELRQPQHF. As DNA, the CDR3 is TGCGCCAGCATAGCTGAGTTGAGGCAGCCCCAGCATTTT.

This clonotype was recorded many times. In nucleotides, the CDR3 is TGTGCCATCAGTGAGTCGATTATATTTGGGCCGGGCACCGGGGAGCTGTTTTTT. It yields the protein CAISESIIFGPGTGELFF. The V and J genes are TRBV10-3 and TRBJ2-2; the D is unclear. V was shortened by 0 bases and J by 4 bases, with 18 bases between the two germline ends. The CDR3 loop spans 18 amino acids. Germline V gene data show CDR1 as ENHRY and CDR2 as SYGVKD.

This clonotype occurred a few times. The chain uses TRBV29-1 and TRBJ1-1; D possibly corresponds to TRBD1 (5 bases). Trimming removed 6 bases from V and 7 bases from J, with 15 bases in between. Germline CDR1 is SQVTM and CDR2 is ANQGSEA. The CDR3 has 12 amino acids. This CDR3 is CSVPIGASEAFF. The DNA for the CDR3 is TGCAGCGTCCCGATCGGGGCAAGTGAAGCTTTCTTT.

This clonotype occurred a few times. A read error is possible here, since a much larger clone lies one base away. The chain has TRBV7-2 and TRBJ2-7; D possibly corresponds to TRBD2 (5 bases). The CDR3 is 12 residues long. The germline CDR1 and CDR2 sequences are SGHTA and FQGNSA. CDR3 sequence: CANSSTRYEQYF. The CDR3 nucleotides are TGTGCCAACAGCTCAACTAGGTACGAGCAGTACTTC. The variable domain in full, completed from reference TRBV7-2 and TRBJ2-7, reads GAGVSQSPSNKVTEKGKDVELRCDPISGHTALYWYRQSLGQGLEFLIYFQGNSAPDKSGLPSDRFSAERTGGSVSTLTIQRTQQEDSAVYLCANSSTRYEQYFGPGTRLTVT.

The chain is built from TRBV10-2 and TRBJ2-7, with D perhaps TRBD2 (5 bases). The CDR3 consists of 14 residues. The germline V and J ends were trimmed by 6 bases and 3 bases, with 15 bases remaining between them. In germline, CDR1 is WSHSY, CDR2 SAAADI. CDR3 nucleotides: TGCGCCAGCAGCGCCCGGGGTTGGGGCTACGAGCAGTACTTC. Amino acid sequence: CASSARGWGYEQYF.

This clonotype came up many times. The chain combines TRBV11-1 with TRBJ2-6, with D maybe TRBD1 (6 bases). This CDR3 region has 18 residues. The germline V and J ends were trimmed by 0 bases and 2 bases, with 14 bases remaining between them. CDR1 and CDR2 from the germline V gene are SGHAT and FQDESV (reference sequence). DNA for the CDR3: TGTGCCAGCAGCTTAGCGGCAGGGGAAGGACCTGGGGCCAACGTCCTGACTTTC. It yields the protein CASSLAAGEGPGANVLTF.

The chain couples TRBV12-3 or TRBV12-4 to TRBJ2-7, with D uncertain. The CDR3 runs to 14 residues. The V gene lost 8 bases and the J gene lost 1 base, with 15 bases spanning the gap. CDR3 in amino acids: CASLDTNASYEQYF. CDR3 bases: TGTGCCAGCTTAGATACTAACGCGTCCTACGAGCAGTACTTC.

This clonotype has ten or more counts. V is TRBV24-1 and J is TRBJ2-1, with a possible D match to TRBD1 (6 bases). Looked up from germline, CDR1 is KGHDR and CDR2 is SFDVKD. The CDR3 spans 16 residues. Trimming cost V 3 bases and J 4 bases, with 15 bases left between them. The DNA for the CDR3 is TGTGCCACCAGTGATCCCGGGACACGGATGTACAATGAGCAGTTCTTC. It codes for CATSDPGTRMYNEQFF.

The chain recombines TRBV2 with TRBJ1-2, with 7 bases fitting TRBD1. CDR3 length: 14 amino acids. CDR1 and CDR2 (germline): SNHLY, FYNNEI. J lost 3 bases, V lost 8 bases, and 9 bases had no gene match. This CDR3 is CASVEGAGDYGYTF. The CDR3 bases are TGTGCCAGCGTTGAGGGGGCAGGTGACTATGGCTACACCTTC.

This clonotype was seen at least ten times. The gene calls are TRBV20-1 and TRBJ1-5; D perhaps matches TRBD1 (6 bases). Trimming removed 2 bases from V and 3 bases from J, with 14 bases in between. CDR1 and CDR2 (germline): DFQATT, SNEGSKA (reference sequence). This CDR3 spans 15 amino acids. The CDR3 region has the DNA TGCAGTGCTAGATTCTACAGGGAAGACAATCAGCCCCAGCATTTT. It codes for CSARFYREDNQPQHF.

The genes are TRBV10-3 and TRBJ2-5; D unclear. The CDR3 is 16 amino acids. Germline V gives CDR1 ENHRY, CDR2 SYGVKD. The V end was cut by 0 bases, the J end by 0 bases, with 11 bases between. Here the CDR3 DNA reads TGTGCCATCAGTGAGTCGACTGGCCGTGACCAAGAGACCCAGTACTTC. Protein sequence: CAISESTGRDQETQYF.

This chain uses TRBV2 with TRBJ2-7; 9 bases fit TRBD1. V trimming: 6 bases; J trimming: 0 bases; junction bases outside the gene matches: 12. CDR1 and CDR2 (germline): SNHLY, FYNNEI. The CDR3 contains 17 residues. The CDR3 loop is CASSPGTGGYTSYEQYF. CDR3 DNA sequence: TGTGCCAGCAGCCCAGGTACAGGGGGCTACACCTCCTACGAGCAGTACTTC.

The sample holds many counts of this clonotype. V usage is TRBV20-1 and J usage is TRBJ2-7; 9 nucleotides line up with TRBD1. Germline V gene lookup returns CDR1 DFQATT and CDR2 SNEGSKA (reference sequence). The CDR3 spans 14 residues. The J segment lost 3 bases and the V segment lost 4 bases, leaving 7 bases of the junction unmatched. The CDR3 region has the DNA TGCAGTGCTAAGATCCGGGACAGGGTCTACGAGCAGTACTTC. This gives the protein CSAKIRDRVYEQYF.

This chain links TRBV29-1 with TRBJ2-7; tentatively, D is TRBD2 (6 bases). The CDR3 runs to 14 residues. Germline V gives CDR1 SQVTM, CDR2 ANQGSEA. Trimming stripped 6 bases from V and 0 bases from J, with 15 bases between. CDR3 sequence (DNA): TGCAGCGTCCATGCGGGGAAAAGCTCCTACGAGCAGTACTTC. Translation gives CSVHAGKSSYEQYF.

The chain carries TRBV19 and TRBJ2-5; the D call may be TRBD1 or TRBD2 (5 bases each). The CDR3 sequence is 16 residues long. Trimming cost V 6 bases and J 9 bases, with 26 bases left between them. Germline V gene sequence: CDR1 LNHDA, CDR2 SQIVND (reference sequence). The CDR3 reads CASSRTKGQRGRAQYF. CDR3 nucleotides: TGTGCCAGTAGCCGAACAAAGGGGCAGAGGGGCAGGGCCCAGTACTTC.

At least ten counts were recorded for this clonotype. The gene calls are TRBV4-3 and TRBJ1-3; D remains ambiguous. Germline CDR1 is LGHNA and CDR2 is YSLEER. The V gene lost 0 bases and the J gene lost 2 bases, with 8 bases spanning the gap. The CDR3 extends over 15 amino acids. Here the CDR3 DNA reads TGCGCCAGCAGCCAAGATCAACATCCTGGAAACACCATATATTTT. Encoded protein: CASSQDQHPGNTIYF.

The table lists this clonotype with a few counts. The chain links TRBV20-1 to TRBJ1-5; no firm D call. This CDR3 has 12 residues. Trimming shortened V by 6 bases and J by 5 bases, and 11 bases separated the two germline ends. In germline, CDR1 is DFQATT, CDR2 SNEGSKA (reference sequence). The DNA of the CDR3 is TGCAGTGCGTCCGGGGATGATCAGCCCCAGCATTTT. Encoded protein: CSASGDDQPQHF.

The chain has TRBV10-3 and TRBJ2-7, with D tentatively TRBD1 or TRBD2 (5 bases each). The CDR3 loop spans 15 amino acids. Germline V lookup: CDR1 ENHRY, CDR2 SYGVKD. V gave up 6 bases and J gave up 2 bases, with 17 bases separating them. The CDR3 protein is CAISGTDIPTYEQYF. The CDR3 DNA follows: TGTGCCATCAGCGGGACGGACATCCCCACCTACGAGCAGTACTTC.

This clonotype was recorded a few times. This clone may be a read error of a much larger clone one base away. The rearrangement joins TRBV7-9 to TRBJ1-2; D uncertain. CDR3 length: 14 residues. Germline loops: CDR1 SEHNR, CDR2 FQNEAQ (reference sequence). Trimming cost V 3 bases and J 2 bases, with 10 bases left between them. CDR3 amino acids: CASSFPHANYGYTF. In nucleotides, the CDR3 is TGTGCCAGCAGCTTTCCCCACGCCAACTATGGCTACACCTTC.